This T cell receptor (beta chain) stems from a study of T-cell reconstitution after alpha-beta-depleted transplantation in children. This clonotype has more than one count but fewer than ten. Preparation of the TCRbeta library was carried out with unique molecular identifiers. Via MiXCR, TCRdb re-called the PCR reads, giving one row per CDR3 protein. This table holds 150,000 to 250,000 distinct CDR3 sequences, 13% to 15% found once. Trimming cost V 5 bases and J 1 base, with 15 bases left between them. This CDR3 region has 16 residues. The chain links TRBV12-3 or TRBV12-4 to TRBJ2-4; no clear D gene. This TCR was sampled from a human donor who donated a stem cell graft to a child with acute lymphoblastic leukemia. The sample was PBMCs from the stem cell graft donor, taken from the stem cell graft. CDR3 nucleotide sequence: TGTGCCAGCAGTCCCACGGGTGAAGGGGCCAAAAACATTCAGTACTTC. It encodes CASSPTGEGAKNIQYF.